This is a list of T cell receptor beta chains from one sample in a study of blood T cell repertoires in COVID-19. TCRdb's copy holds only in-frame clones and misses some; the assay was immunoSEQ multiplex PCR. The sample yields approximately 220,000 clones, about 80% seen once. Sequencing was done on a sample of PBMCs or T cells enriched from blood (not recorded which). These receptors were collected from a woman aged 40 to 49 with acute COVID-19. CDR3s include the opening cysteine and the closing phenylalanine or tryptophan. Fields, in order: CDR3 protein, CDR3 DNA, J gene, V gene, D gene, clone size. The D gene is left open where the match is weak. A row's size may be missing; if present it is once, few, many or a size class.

CDR3aa: CASSREQGGYNEQFF
CDR3nt: TGTGCCAGCAGTCGCGAACAGGGTGGCTACAATGAGCAGTTCTTC
j_gene: TRBJ2-1
v_gene: TRBV11-2
d_gene: -
abundance: -

CDR3aa: CASSPEANTEAFF
CDR3nt: TGTGCCAGTAGTCCCGAGGCGAACACTGAAGCTTTCTTT
j_gene: TRBJ1-1
v_gene: TRBV19
d_gene: -
abundance: -

CDR3aa: CAGGQGINMNTEAFF
CDR3nt: TGTGCCGGCGGACAGGGGATAAACATGAACACTGAAGCTTTCTTT
j_gene: TRBJ1-1
v_gene: TRBV30
d_gene: TRBD1
abundance: -

CDR3aa: CASSPQAGSYNSPLHF
CDR3nt: TGTGCCAGCAGCCCTCAAGCGGGCTCCTATAATTCACCCCTCCACTTT
j_gene: TRBJ1-6
v_gene: TRBV7-6
d_gene: -
abundance: -

CDR3aa: CASSQELGGTEAFF
CDR3nt: TGCGCCAGCAGCCAAGAGCTGGGAGGCACTGAAGCTTTCTTT
j_gene: TRBJ1-1
v_gene: TRBV4-1
d_gene: -
abundance: -

CDR3aa: CASSHIIPGQGVAEQYF
CDR3nt: TGTGCCAGCAGTCATATTATTCCGGGACAGGGGGTGGCCGAGCAGTACTTC
j_gene: TRBJ2-7
v_gene: TRBV27
d_gene: TRBD1
abundance: few

CDR3aa: CASSPRPPGGAGNTIYF
CDR3nt: TGTGCCAGCAGCCCACGTCCCCCGGGCGGGGCAGGAAACACCATATATTTT
j_gene: TRBJ1-3
v_gene: TRBV3-1/TRBV3-2
d_gene: -
abundance: -

CDR3aa: CSVEVPDSYYGYTF
CDR3nt: TGCAGCGTTGAAGTCCCGGACAGCTACTATGGCTACACCTTC
j_gene: TRBJ1-2
v_gene: TRBV29-1
d_gene: -
abundance: -

CDR3aa: CSVEDLTATNEKLFF
CDR3nt: TGCAGCGTTGAAGATCTAACAGCAACTAATGAAAAACTGTTTTTT
j_gene: TRBJ1-4
v_gene: TRBV29-1
d_gene: -
abundance: -

CDR3aa: CASRPEGFNEKLFF
CDR3nt: TGTGCCAGCCGCCCGGAGGGCTTTAATGAAAAACTGTTTTTT
j_gene: TRBJ1-4
v_gene: TRBV28
d_gene: -
abundance: -

CDR3aa: CASSSQGGREKLFF
CDR3nt: TGTGCCAGCAGTTCCCAGGGGGGTAGAGAAAAACTGTTTTTT
j_gene: TRBJ1-4
v_gene: TRBV27
d_gene: TRBD1
abundance: once